The 17 T cell receptor beta chains listed next were all sequenced from one sample in a study of CD8 T cells in ankylosing spondylitis. TCRdb ran MiXCR on the 5' RACE reads and lists one entry per CDR3 protein. The sample includes around 340,000 distinct CDR3 sequences, under 15% of them seen just once. Sequenced input: blood, either unsorted or a sorted T cell fraction (not recorded which). These TCRs come from a male donor with ankylosing spondylitis or in good health (not recorded which).

Ten or more counts support this clonotype. This chain links TRBV5-1 with TRBJ2-2; D might be TRBD2 (6 bases). V gave up 4 bases and J gave up 5 bases, with 21 bases separating them. Germline assignment: CDR1 SGHRS and CDR2 YFSETQ. This CDR3 has 17 residues. The CDR3 here is CASSLTPPGLRTGELFF. The CDR3 coding sequence is TGCGCCAGCAGCCTAACCCCCCCGGGACTGAGGACCGGGGAGCTGTTTTTT. Looking up the rest from reference TRBV5-1 and TRBJ2-2 gives the full variable domain: KAGVTQTPRYLIKTRGQQVTLSCSPISGHRSVSWYQQTPGQGLQFLFEYFSETQRNKGNFPGRFSGRQFSNSRSEMNVSTLELGDSALYLCASSLTPPGLRTGELFFGEGSRLTVL.

The V call is TRBV12-3 or TRBV12-4, the J call TRBJ1-1; 8 bases agree with TRBD1. There are 14 residues in the CDR3. The V gene end was trimmed by 9 bases and the J gene end by 3 bases; junction bases not matched to a gene: 9. This CDR3 reads CASSPGGYDTEAFF. The CDR3 DNA follows: TGTGCCAGTTCTCCAGGGGGCTACGACACTGAAGCTTTCTTT.

This clonotype occurred a few times. This sequence joins TRBV5-4 and TRBJ1-4; TRBD1 might be the D (6 bases). Looked up from germline, CDR1 is SGHNT and CDR2 is YYREEE (reference sequence). The CDR3 totals 15 residues. V was trimmed by 5 bases and J by 6 bases, leaving 17 bases between them. The CDR3 sequence is CASSFTGKGDEKLFF. In DNA form, the CDR3 reads TGTGCCAGCAGTTTCACAGGGAAGGGTGATGAAAAACTGTTTTTT.

This clonotype was found many times. The rearrangement links TRBV7-9 to TRBJ2-3; TRBD2 might be the D (6 bases). Trimming removed 0 bases from V and 2 bases from J, with 12 bases in between. Germline V CDR1 and CDR2: SEHNR, FQNEAQ (reference sequence). This CDR3 spans 16 amino acids. The DNA of the CDR3 is TGTGCCAGCAGCTTAGCGGCGGGGCCTGACACAGATACGCAGTATTTT. Translating it yields CASSLAAGPDTDTQYF. Full variable domain (outside the CDR3, taken from reference TRBV7-9 and TRBJ2-3): DTGVSQNPRHKITKRGQNVTFRCDPISEHNRLYWYRQTLGQGPEFLTYFQNEAQLEKSRLLSDRFSAERPKGSFSTLEIQRTEQGDSAMYLCASSLAAGPDTDTQYFGPGTRLTVL.

This clonotype was picked up a small number of times. This chain links TRBV5-1 with TRBJ1-5; no definite D call. Germline V gene data show CDR1 as SGHRS and CDR2 as YFSETQ. Trimming removed 4 bases from V and 0 bases from J, with 14 bases in between. The CDR3 is 16 amino acids. The CDR3 region has the DNA TGCGCCAGCAGCCCCGGAGGGCAGTATAGCAATCAGCCCCAGCATTTT. Encoded protein: CASSPGGQYSNQPQHF.

The V gene is TRBV6-1, the J gene TRBJ1-1, with 8 positions matching TRBD1. CDR1 MNHNS and CDR2 SASEGT come from the germline V gene. The CDR3 loop spans 13 amino acids. J was trimmed by 8 bases and V by 4 bases; bases with no gene match: 6. The CDR3 DNA reads as TGTGCCAGCAGTGGACAGGGGATCGGGGAAGCTTTCTTT. This translates into CASSGQGIGEAFF.

The chain is built from TRBV7-8 and TRBJ2-7; 11 nucleotides line up with TRBD2. CDR3 length: 16 amino acids. V shed 1 base, J shed 1 base, and the junction held 3 bases outside the gene matches. The germline V gene has CDR1 SGHVS and CDR2 FQNEAQ. As DNA, the CDR3 is TGTGCCAGCAGCTTAGAGGGACTAGCGGCTTCCTACGAGCAGTACTTC. Its protein product is CASSLEGLAASYEQYF. The full variable domain, with the rest looked up from reference TRBV7-8 and TRBJ2-7, is GAGVSQSPRYKVAKRGQDVALRCDPISGHVSLFWYQQALGQGPEFLTYFQNEAQLDKSGLPSDRFFAERPEGSVSTLKIQRTQQEDSAVYLCASSLEGLAASYEQYFGPGTRLTVT.

This clonotype appeared many times. The V and J genes are TRBV5-1 and TRBJ1-1; D is perhaps TRBD1 (6 bases). The ends were cut back, 3 bases at V and 1 base at J, with 10 bases in the middle. Per germline, CDR1 SGHRS and CDR2 YFSETQ. The CDR3 is 14 amino acids. This CDR3 is CASSSPGENTEAFF. CDR3 DNA sequence: TGCGCCAGCAGCTCCCCAGGGGAGAACACTGAAGCTTTCTTT.

This clonotype was seen only a few times. V is TRBV12-3 or TRBV12-4 and J is TRBJ2-1, with 7 bases identical to TRBD1. CDR3 length equals 14 residues. The V segment lost 6 bases and the J segment 8 bases; nucleotides outside the gene matches: 10. The CDR3 DNA is TGTGCCAGCAGGGAACAGGGGAGAGTAGATGAGCAGTTCTTC. It translates to CASREQGRVDEQFF.

This clonotype was counted between two and nine times. The chain is built from TRBV4-2 and TRBJ1-2, with unresolved D. The CDR3 consists of 16 residues. Germline V gene sequence: CDR1 LGHNA, CDR2 YNFKEQ. V was trimmed by 4 bases and J by 8 bases, leaving 23 bases between them. The CDR3, as DNA: TGTGCCAGCAGCCCCCTAGGATTGACCCTAGATGGAGGCTACACCTTC. It codes for CASSPLGLTLDGGYTF.

A few counts support this clonotype. The chain recombines TRBV11-1 with TRBJ2-3, with D possibly called TRBD1 or TRBD2 (6 bases each). Between the trimmed V and J ends, which lost 1 base and 5 bases, there was a span of 16 bases. CDR3 length: 16 amino acids. CDR1 SGHAT and CDR2 FQDESV come from the germline V gene (reference sequence). CDR3 nucleotide sequence: TGTGCCAGCAGCTTAGAGGGGGGAATGAGGGGAGATACGCAGTATTTT. Encoded protein: CASSLEGGMRGDTQYF. Full variable domain (remainder filled in from reference TRBV11-1 and TRBJ2-3): EAEVAQSPRYKITEKSQAVAFWCDPISGHATLYWYRQILGQGPELLVQFQDESVVDDSQLPKDRFSAERLKGVDSTLKIQPAELGDSAMYLCASSLEGGMRGDTQYFGPGTRLTVL.

This clonotype was recorded a few times. The chain employs TRBV12-3 or TRBV12-4 and TRBJ2-1; maybe TRBD1 (6 bases). Trimming pared 7 bases from V and 2 bases from J, leaving 18 bases between. CDR3 length: 16 amino acids. CDR3 in amino acids: CASISPTGKPYNEQFF. The CDR3 DNA follows: TGTGCCAGCATTTCCCCTACAGGGAAGCCCTACAATGAGCAGTTCTTC.

This clonotype turned up a few times. The CDR3: CASSTFLVSEKLFF. CDR3 nucleotides: TGTGCCAGCAGTACCTTTCTCGTCAGTGAAAAACTGTTTTTT. This chain uses TRBV6-1 with TRBJ1-4; D call uncertain. CDR1 MNHNS and CDR2 SASEGT come from the germline V gene. The CDR3 covers 14 residues. V was cut by 5 bases and J by 7 bases, with 14 bases left in between.

In its sample, this clonotype was seen many times. This chain connects TRBV20-1 to TRBJ1-1; D uncertain. V gave up 2 bases and J gave up 0 bases, with 10 bases separating them. The germline V gene has CDR1 DFQATT and CDR2 SNEGSKA (reference sequence). The CDR3 covers 14 residues. CDR3 coding DNA: TGCAGTGCTAGACTGCCCCGACTGAACACTGAAGCTTTCTTT. This sequence encodes CSARLPRLNTEAFF.

The chain joins TRBV7-9 to TRBJ2-2; tentatively, D is TRBD2 (6 bases). CDR1 is SEHNR, CDR2 FQNEAQ, per germline (reference sequence). The CDR3 loop spans 15 amino acids. The V end was cut by 3 bases, the J end by 3 bases, with 11 bases between. CDR3 nucleotide sequence: TGTGCCAGCAGCTTTCGGGAGTTAGACACCGGGGAGCTGTTTTTT. It is translated as CASSFRELDTGELFF.

This clonotype was detected ten times or more. V gene TRBV12-3 or TRBV12-4 combines with J gene TRBJ2-1, with TRBD1 matching 7 bases. The CDR3 is 14 residues long. The V gene end was trimmed by 6 bases and the J gene end by 5 bases; junction bases not matched to a gene: 7. The CDR3 DNA reads TGTGCCAGCAGCCAGACAGGGTTTGACAATGAGCAGTTCTTC. This gives the protein CASSQTGFDNEQFF.

V is TRBV12-3 or TRBV12-4 and J is TRBJ2-7; D is possibly TRBD2 (7 bases). V was trimmed by 3 bases and J by 6 bases, leaving 12 bases between them. The CDR3 is 13 amino acids. The CDR3 DNA follows: TGTGCCAGCAGTTTTAGGGGGAGGGCCGAGCAGTACTTC. Its translation: CASSFRGRAEQYF.